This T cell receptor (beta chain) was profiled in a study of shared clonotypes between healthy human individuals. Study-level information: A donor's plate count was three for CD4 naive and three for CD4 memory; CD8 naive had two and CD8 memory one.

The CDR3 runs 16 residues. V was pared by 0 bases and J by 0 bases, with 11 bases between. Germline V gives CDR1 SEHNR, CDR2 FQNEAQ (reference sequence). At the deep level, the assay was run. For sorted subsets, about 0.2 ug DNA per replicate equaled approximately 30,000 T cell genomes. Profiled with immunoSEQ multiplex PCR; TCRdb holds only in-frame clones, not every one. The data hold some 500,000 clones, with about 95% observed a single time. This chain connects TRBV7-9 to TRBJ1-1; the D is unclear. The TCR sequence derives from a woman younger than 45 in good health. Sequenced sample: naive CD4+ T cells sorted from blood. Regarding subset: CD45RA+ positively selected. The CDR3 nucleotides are TGTGCCAGCAGCTTAGCGAAGGACGGTTTGAACACTGAAGCTTTCTTT. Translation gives CASSLAKDGLNTEAFF.